The present T cell receptor beta chain was sequenced within a study of blood T cell repertoires in COVID-19. Original methodology: Reference gene primers were amplified, and this amplification served to estimate nucleated cell counts. Method: immunoSEQ multiplex PCR; TCRdb's copy keeps in-frame clones and lacks some. V and J calls and clone size are as listed in that table; D and trimming were resolved from the DNA. The sample has about 82,000 clones, 80% seen once. Germline V gene sequence: CDR1 SGHRS, CDR2 YFSETQ. The CDR3 length is 16 residues. After removal of 1 base from V and 3 bases from J, the junction contained 8 bases not matched to a gene.

The rearrangement uses TRBV5-1 and TRBJ2-3, with TRBD2 matching 7 bases. What was sequenced was peripheral blood. The sequence derives from a woman in her thirties or forties with active or convalescent COVID-19. The CDR3 DNA sequence: TGCGCCAGCAGCTTGCCTAGCGGTACCTCAACAGATACGCAGTATTTT. It specifies CASSLPSGTSTDTQYF.